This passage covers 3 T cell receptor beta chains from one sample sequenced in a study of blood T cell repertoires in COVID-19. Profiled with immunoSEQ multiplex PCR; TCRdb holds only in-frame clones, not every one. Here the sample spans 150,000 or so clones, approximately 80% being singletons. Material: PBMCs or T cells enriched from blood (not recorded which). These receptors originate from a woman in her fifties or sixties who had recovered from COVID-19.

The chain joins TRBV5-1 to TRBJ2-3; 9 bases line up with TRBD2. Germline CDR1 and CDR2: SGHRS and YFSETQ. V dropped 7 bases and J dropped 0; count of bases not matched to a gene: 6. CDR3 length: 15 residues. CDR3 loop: CASQTSGASTDTQYF. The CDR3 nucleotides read TGCGCCAGCCAGACTAGCGGAGCTAGCACAGATACGCAGTATTTT.

The CDR3 sequence is CATSDWGGPNYNEQFF. CDR3 DNA: TGTGCCACCAGTGATTGGGGGGGCCCTAATTACAATGAGCAGTTCTTC. The chain carries TRBV24-1 and TRBJ2-1, with a tentative D call TRBD2 (7 bases). Germline assignment: CDR1 KGHDR and CDR2 SFDVKD. The length of the CDR3 is 16 residues. The germline V and J ends were trimmed by 2 bases and 4 bases, with 14 bases remaining between them.

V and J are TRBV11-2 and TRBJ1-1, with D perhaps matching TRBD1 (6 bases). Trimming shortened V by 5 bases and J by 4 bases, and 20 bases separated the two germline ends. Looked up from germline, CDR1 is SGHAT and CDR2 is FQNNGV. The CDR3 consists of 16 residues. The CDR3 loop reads CASSPRQTGLGTEAFF. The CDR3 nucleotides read TGTGCCAGCAGCCCGCGACAAACAGGGTTGGGCACTGAAGCTTTCTTT.